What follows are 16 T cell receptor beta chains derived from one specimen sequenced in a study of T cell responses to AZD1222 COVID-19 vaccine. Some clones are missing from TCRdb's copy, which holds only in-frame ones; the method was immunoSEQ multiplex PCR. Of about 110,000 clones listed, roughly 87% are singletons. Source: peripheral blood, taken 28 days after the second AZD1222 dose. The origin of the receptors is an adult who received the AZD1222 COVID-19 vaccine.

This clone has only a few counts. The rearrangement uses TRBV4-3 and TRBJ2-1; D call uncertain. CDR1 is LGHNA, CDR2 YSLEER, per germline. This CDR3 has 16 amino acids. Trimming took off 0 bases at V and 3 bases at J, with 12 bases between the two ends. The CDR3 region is CASSQEGSVSYNEQFF. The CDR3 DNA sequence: TGCGCCAGCAGCCAAGAGGGCTCAGTTAGCTACAATGAGCAGTTCTTC.

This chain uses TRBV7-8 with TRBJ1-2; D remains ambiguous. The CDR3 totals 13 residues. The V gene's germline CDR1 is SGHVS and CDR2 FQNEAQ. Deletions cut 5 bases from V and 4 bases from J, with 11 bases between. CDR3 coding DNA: TGTGCCAGCAGCCCGAGGGTCCCCTATGGCTACACCTTC. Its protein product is CASSPRVPYGYTF.

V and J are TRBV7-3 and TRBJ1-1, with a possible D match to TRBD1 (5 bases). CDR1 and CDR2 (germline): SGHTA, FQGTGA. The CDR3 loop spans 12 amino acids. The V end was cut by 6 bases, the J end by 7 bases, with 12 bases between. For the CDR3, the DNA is TGTGCCAGCAGGGCTACGGGGGGTGAAGCTTTCTTT. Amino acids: CASRATGGEAFF.

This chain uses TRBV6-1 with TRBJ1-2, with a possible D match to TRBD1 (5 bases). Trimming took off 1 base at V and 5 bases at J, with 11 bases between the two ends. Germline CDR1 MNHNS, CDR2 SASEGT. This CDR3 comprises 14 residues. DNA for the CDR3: TGTGCCAGCAGTGAAGGGACGGCAGGGTATGGCTACACCTTC. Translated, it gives CASSEGTAGYGYTF.

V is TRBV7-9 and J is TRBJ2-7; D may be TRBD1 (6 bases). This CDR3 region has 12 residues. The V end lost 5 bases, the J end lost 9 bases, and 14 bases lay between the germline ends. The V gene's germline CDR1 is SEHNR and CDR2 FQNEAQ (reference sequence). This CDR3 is CASSPTGPVQYF. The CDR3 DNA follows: TGTGCCAGCAGCCCGACAGGTCCGGTGCAGTACTTC.

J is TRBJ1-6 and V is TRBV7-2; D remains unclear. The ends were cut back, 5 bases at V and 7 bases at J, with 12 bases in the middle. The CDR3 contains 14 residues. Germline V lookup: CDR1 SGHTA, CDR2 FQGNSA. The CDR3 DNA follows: TGTGCCAGCAGCCCCCGGGAAGGGAATTCACCCCTCCACTTT. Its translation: CASSPREGNSPLHF.

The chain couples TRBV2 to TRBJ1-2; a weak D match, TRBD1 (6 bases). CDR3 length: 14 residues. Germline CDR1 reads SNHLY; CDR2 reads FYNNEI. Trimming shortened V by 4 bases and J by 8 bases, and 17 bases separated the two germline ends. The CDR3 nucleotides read TGTGCCAGCAGTGCGCAGGGGCGGGGGAAGGGCTACACCTTC. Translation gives CASSAQGRGKGYTF.

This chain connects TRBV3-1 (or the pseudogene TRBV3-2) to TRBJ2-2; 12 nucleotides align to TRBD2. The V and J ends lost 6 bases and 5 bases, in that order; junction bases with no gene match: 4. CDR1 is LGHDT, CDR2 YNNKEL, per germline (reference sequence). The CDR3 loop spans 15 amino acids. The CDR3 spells CASRLAGGPTGELFF. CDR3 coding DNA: TGTGCCAGCAGACTAGCGGGGGGCCCGACCGGGGAGCTGTTTTTT.

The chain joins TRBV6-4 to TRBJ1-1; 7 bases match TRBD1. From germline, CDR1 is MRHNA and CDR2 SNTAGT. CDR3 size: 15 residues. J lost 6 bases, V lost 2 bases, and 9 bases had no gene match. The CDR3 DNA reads TGTGCCAGCAGTGACACTATGAACAGGGGTTCTGAAGCTTTCTTT. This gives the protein CASSDTMNRGSEAFF.

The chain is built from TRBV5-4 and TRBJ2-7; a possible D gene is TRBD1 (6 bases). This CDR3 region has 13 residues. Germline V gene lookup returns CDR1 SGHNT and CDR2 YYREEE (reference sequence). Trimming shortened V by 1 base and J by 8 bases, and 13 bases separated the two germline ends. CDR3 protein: CASSLSDRSQQYF. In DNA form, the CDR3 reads TGTGCCAGCAGCTTGTCGGACAGATCACAGCAGTACTTC.

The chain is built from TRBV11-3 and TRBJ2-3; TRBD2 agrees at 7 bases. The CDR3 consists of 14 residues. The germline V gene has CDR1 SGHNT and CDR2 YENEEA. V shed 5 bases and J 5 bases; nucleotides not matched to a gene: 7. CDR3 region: CASSSNAGVDTQYF. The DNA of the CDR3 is TGTGCCAGCAGCAGTAACGCGGGGGTAGATACGCAGTATTTT.

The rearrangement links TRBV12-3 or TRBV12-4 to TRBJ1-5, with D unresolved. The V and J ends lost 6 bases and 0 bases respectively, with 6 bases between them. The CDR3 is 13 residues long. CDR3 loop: CASRGFSNQPQHF. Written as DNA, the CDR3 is TGTGCCAGCAGGGGTTTTAGCAATCAGCCCCAGCATTTT.

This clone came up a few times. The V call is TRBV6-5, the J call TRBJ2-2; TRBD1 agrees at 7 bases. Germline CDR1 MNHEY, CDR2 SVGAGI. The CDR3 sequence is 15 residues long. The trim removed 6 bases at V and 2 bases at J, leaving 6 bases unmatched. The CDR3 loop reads CASRLDRSNTGELFF. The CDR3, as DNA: TGTGCCAGCAGATTGGACAGGAGCAACACCGGGGAGCTGTTTTTT.

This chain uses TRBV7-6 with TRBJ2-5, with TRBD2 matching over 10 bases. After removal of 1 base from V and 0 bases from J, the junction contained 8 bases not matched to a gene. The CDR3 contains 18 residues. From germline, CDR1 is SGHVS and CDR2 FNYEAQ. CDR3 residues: CASSLVGRTSGYQETQYF. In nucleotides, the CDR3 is TGTGCCAGCAGCTTAGTAGGGCGGACTAGCGGTTACCAAGAGACCCAGTACTTC.

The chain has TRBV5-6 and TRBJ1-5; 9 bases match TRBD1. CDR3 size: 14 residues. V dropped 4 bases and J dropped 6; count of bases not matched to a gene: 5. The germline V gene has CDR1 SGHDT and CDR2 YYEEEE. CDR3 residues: CASSPGTGPQPQHF. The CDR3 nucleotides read TGTGCCAGCAGCCCAGGGACAGGGCCTCAGCCCCAGCATTTT.

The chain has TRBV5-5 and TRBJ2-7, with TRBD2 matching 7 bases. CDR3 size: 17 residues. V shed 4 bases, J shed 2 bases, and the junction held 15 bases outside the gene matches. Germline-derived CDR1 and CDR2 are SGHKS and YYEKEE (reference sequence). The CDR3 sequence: CASSSSQPGTTTYEQYF. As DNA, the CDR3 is TGTGCCAGCAGCAGTTCGCAGCCCGGGACTACCACCTACGAGCAGTACTTC.